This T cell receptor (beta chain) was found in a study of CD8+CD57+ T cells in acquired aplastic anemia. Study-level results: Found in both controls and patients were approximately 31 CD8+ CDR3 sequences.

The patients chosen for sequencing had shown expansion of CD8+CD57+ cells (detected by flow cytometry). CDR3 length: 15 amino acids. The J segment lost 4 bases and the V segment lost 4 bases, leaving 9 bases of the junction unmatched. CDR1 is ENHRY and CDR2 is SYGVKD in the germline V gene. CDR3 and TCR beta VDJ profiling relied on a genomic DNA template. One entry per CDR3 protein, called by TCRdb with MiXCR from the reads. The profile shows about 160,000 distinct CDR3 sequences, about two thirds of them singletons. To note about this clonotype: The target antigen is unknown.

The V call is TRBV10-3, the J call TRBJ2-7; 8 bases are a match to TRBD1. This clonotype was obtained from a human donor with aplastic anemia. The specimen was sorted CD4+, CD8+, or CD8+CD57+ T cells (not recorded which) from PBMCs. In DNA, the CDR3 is TGTGCCATCAGTGCTTCCCAGGGGGCGCAGTACGAGCAGTACTTC. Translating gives CAISASQGAQYEQYF.